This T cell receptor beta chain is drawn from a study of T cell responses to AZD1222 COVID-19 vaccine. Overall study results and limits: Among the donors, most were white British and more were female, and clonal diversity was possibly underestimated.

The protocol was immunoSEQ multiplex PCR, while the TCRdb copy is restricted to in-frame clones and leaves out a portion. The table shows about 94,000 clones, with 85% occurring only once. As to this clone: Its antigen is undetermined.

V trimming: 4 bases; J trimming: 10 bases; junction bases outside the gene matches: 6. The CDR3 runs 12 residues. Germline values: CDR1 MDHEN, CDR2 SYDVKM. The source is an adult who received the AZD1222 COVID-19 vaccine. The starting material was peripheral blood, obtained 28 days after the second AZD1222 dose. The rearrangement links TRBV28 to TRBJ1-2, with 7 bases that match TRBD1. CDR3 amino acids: CASSSPGQYYTF. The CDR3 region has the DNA TGTGCCAGCAGTTCCCCGGGACAGTACTACACCTTC.